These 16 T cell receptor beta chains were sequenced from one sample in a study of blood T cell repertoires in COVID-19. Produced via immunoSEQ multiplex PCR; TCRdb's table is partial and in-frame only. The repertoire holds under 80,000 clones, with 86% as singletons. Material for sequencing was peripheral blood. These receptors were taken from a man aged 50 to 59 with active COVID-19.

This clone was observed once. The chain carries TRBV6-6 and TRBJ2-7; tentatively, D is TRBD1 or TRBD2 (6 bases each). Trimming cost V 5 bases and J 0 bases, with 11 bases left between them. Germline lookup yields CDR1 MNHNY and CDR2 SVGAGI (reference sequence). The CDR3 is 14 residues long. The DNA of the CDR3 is TGTGCCAGCAGTCGAGGGGGGAGCTCCTACGAGCAGTACTTC. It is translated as CASSRGGSSYEQYF.

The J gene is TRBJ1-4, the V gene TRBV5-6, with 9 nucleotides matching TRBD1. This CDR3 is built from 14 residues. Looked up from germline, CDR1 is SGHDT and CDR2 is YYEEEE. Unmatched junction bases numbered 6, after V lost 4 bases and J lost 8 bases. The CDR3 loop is CASSTGTGREKLFF. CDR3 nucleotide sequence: TGTGCCAGCAGCACCGGGACAGGGCGCGAAAAACTGTTTTTT.

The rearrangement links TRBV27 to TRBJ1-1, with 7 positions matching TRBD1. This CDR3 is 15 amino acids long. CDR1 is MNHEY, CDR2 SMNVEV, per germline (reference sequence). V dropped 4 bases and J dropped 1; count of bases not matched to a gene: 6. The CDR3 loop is CASSSYRGKNTEAFF. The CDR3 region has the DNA TGTGCCAGCAGTTCCTACAGGGGAAAGAACACTGAAGCTTTCTTT.

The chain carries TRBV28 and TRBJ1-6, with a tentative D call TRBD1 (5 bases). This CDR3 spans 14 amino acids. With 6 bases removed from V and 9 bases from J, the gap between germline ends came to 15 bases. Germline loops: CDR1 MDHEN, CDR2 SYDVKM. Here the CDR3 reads CASSEQALGSPLHF. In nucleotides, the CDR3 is TGTGCCAGCAGCGAACAGGCACTTGGTTCACCCCTCCACTTT.

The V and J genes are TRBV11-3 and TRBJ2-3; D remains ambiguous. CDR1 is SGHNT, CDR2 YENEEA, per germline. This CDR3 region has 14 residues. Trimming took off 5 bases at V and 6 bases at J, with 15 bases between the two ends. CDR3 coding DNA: TGTGCCAGCAGCGAATTTACAGAGCCTGATACGCAGTATTTT. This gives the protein CASSEFTEPDTQYF.

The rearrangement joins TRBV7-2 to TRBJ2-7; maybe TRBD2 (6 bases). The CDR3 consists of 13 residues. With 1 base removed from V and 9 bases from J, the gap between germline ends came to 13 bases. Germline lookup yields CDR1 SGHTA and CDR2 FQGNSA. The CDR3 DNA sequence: TGTGCCAGCAGCTTAGAGGTTGCGCGGGGGCAGTACTTC. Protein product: CASSLEVARGQYF.

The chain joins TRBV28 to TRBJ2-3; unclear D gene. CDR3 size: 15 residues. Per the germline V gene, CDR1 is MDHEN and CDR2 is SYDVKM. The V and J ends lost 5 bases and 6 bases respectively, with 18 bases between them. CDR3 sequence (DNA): TGTGCCAGCAGTCACGACGAACTGGGCCAGGATACGCAGTATTTT. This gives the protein CASSHDELGQDTQYF.

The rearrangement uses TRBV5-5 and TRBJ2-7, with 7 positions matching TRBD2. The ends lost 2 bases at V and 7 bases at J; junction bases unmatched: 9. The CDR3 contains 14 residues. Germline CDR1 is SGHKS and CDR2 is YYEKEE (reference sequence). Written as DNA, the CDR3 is TGTGCCAGCAGCTTAAACGGGAGGAGTATAGAGCAGTACTTC. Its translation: CASSLNGRSIEQYF.

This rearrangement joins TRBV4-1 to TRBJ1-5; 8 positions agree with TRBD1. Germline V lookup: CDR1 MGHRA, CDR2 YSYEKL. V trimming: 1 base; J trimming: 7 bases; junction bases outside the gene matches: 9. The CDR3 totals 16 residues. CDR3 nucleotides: TGCGCCAGCAGCCAAGTCCCTTACAGGGGGGTGCAGCCCCAGCATTTT. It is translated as CASSQVPYRGVQPQHF.

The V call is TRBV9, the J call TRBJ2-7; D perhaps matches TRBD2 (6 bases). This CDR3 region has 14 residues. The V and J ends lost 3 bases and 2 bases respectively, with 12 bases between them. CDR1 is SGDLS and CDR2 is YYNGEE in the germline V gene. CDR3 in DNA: TGTGCCAGCAGCGATGATGGGGGGACCTACGAGCAGTACTTC. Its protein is CASSDDGGTYEQYF.

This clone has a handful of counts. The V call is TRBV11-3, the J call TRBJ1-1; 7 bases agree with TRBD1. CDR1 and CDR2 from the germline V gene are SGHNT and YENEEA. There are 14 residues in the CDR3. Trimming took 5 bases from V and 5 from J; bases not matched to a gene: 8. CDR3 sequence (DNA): TGTGCCAGCAGCACCACAGGGGTTATTACTGAAGCTTTCTTT. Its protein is CASSTTGVITEAFF.

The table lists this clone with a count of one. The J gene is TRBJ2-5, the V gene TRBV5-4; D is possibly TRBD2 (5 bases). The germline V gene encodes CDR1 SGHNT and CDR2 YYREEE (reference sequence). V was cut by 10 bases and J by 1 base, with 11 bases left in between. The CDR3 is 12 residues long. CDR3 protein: CAARAGQETQYF. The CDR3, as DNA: TGTGCCGCGAGGGCAGGCCAAGAGACCCAGTACTTC.

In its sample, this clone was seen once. CDR3 nucleotides: TGTGCCAGCAGGTCTAACGCGGGGCCTTACTACGAGCAGTACTTC. Protein sequence: CASRSNAGPYYEQYF. The V and J genes are TRBV6-5 and TRBJ2-7; D might be TRBD2 (6 bases). The V end was cut by 6 bases, the J end by 3 bases, with 18 bases between. Germline V gene data show CDR1 as MNHEY and CDR2 as SVGAGI. The CDR3 runs to 15 residues.

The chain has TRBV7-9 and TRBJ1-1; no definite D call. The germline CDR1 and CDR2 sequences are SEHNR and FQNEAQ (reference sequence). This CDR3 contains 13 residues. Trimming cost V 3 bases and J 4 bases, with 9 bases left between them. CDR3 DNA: TGTGCCAGCAGCTTGCGGGGAGGCACTGAAGCTTTCTTT. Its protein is CASSLRGGTEAFF.

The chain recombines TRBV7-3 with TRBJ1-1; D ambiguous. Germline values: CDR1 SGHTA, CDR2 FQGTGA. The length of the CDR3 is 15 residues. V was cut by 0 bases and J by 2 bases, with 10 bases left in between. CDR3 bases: TGTGCCAGCAGCTTAACCGGGAACGGAAACACTGAAGCTTTCTTT. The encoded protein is CASSLTGNGNTEAFF.

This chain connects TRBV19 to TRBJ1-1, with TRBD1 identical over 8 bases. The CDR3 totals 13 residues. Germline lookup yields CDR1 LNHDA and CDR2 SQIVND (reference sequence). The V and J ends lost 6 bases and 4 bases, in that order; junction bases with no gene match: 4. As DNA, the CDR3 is TGTGCCAGTAGGACAGGGGTACCCACTGAAGCTTTCTTT. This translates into CASRTGVPTEAFF.